This T cell receptor beta chain was captured in a study of CD8 T cells in Susac syndrome. Study summary: Blood was drawn from Susac syndrome patients while they were therapy-naive, on corticosteroids, or on intravenous immunoglobulin alone.

CDR3 length: 15 residues. Germline V CDR1 and CDR2: GTSNPN, SVGIG (reference sequence). V shed 2 bases and J shed 1 base, with 14 bases lying between them. CD8+ and CD4+ blood T cells underwent TCR beta sequencing. The authors reverse transcribed about 0.5 to 1 ug RNA with random hexamers. Using its own MiXCR run on the immunoSEQ multiplex PCR reads, TCRdb lists one record per CDR3 protein. Here the sample spans some 250,000 distinct CDR3 sequences, about 96% being singletons. The source material was CD4+ T cells from PBMCs. The sequence came from a human donor with Susac syndrome. The J gene is TRBJ1-1, the V gene TRBV30; D is possibly TRBD1 (5 bases). The CDR3 spells CAWSPFGGTNTEAFF. Written as DNA, the CDR3 is TGTGCCTGGAGTCCTTTCGGGGGGACGAACACTGAAGCTTTCTTT.